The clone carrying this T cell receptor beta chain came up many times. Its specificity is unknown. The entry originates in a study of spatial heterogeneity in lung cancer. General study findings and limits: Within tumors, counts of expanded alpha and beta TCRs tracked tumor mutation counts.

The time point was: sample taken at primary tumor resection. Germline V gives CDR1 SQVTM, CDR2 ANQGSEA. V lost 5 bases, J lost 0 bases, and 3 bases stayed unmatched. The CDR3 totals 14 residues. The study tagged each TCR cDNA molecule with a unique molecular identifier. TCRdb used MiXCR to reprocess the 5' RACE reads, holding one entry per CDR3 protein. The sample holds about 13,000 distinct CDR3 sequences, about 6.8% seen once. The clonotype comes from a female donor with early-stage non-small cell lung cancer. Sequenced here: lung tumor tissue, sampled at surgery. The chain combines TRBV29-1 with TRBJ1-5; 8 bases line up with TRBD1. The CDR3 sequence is CSVSGGGSNQPQHF. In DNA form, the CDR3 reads TGCAGCGTTTCAGGGGGCGGTAGCAATCAGCCCCAGCATTTT.